This T cell receptor (beta chain) was profiled in a study of T cell responses to AZD1222 COVID-19 vaccine. Points from the study as a whole: Distributed over spike, vaccine-associated CD4 TCRs predominated at 160-218 and 743-854. Nearly half of spike-specific TCRs reportedly go after variant regions that carry no mutations.

The CDR3 sequence is 17 residues long. Germline assignment: CDR1 GTSNPN and CDR2 SVGIG (reference sequence). The trim removed 3 bases at V and 0 bases at J, leaving 8 bases unmatched. As for this clone: What it binds is unknown.

Some clones are missing from TCRdb's copy, which holds only in-frame ones; the method was immunoSEQ multiplex PCR. The sample gives roughly 150,000 clones, roughly 94% of which show up once; under 6% is in the top ten. The rearrangement joins TRBV30 to TRBJ1-5; 10 bases align to TRBD1. This clonotype originated in an adult who received the AZD1222 COVID-19 vaccine. The specimen was peripheral blood, collected 28 days after the second AZD1222 dose. The CDR3 spells CAWRGTGDCISNQPQHF. The CDR3 DNA sequence: TGTGCCTGGAGGGGGACAGGGGATTGCATTAGCAATCAGCCCCAGCATTTT.